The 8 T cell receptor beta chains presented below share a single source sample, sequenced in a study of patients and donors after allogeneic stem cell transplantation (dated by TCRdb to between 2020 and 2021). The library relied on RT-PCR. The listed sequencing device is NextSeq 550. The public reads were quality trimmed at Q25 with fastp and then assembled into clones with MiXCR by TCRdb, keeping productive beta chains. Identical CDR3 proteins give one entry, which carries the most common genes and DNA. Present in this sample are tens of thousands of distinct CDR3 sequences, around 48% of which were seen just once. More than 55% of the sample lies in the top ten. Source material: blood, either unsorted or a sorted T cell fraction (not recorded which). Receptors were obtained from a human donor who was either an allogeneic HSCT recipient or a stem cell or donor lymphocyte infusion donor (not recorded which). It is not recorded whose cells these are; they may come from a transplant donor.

CDR3 protein: CASSVRQGNTEAFF. CDR3 in DNA: TGCGCCAGCAGCGTACGACAGGGGAACACTGAAGCTTTCTTT. The J gene is TRBJ1-1, the V gene TRBV4-1; 7 positions agree with TRBD1. CDR3 length equals 14 residues. J lost 1 base, V lost 5 bases, and 4 bases had no gene match. Germline loops: CDR1 MGHRA, CDR2 YSYEKL.

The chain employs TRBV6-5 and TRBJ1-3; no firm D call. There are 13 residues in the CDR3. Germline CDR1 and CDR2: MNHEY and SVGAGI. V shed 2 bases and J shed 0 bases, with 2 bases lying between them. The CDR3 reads CASSYNSGNTIYF. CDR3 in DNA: TGTGCCAGCAGTTACAACTCTGGAAACACCATATATTTT.

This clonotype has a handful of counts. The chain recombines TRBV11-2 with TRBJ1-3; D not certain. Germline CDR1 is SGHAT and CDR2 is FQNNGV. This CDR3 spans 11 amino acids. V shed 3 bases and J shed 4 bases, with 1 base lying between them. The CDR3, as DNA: TGTGCCAGCAGCTTCGGAAACACCATATATTTT. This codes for CASSFGNTIYF.

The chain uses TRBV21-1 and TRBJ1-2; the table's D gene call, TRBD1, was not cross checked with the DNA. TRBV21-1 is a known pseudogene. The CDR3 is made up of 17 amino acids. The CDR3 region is CASSSPGTGAPDYGYTF. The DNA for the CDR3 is TGTGCCAGCAGTTCGCCTGGGACAGGGGCTCCGGACTATGGCTACACCTTC.

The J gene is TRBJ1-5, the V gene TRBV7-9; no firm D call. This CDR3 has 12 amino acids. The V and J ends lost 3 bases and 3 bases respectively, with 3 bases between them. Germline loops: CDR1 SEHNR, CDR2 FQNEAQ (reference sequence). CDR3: CASSFVNQPQHF. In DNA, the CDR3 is TGTGCCAGCAGCTTCGTCAATCAGCCCCAGCATTTT. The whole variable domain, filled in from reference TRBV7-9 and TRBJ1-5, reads DTGVSQNPRHKITKRGQNVTFRCDPISEHNRLYWYRQTLGQGPEFLTYFQNEAQLEKSRLLSDRFSAERPKGSFSTLEIQRTEQGDSAMYLCASSFVNQPQHFGDGTRLSIL.

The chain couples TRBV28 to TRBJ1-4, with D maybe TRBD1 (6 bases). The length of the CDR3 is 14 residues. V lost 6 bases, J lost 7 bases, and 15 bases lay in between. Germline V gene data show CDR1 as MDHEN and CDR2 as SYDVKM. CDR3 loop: CASSTDSGREKLFF. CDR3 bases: TGTGCCAGCAGCACGGACAGCGGCCGTGAAAAACTGTTTTTT.

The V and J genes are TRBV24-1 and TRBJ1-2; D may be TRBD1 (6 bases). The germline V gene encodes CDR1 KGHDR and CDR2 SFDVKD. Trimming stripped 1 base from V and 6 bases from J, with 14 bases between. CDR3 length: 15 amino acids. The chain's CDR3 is CATSDLGQGMDGYTF. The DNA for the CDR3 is TGTGCCACCAGTGATTTAGGGCAGGGGATGGATGGCTACACCTTC.

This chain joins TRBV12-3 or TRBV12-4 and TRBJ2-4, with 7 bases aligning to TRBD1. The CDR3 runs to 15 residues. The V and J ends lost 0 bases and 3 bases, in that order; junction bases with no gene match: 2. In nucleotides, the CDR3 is TGTGCCAGCAGTTTAGCGGACAGGTTCAAAAACATTCAGTACTTC. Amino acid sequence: CASSLADRFKNIQYF.